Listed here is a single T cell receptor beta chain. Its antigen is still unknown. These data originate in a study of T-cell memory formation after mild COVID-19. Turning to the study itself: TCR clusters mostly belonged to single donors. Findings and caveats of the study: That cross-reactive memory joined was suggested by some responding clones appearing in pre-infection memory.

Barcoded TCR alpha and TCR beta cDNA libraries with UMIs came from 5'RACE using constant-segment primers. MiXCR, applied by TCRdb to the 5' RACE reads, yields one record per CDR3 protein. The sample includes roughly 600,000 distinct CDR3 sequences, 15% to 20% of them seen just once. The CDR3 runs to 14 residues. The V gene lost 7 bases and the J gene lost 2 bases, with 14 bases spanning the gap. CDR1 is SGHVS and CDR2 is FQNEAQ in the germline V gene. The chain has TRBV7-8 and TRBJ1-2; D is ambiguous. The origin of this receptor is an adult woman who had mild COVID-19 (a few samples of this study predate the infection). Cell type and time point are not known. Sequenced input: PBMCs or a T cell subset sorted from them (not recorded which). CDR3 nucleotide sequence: TGTGCCAGCACCCTGGCAGGACCCAACTATGGCTACACCTTC. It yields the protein CASTLAGPNYGYTF.